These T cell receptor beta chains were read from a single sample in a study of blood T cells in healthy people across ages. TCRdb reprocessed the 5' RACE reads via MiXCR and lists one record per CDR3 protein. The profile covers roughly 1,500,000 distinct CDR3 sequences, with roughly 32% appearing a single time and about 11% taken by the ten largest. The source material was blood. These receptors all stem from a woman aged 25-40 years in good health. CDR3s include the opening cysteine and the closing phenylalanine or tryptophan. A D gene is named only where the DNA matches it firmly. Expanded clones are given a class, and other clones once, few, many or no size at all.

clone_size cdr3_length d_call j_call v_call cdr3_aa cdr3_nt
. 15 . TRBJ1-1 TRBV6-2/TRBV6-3 CASTGDGEWNTEAFF TGTGCCAGCACGGGGGACGGCGAGTGGAACACTGAAGCTTTCTTT
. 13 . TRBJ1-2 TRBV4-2 CASSQDRREGYTF TGTGCCAGCAGCCAAGACCGACGGGAGGGCTACACCTTC
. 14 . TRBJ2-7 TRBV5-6 CASSLSQSLYEQYF TGTGCCAGCAGCTTATCGCAGTCCCTCTACGAGCAGTACTTC
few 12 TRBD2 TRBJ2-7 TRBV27 CASSNSGDEQYF TGTGCCAGCAGTAACAGCGGGGACGAGCAGTACTTC
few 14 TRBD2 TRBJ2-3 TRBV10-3 CAISGRLAGDTQYF TGTGCCATCAGTGGAAGACTAGCGGGAGATACGCAGTATTTT
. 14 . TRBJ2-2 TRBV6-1 CASRGTSNTGELFF TGTGCCAGCAGGGGGACTTCTAACACCGGGGAGCTGTTTTTT
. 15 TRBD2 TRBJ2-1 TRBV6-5 CASRPTSGSKNEQFF TGTGCCAGCAGGCCGACTAGCGGGAGTAAGAATGAGCAGTTCTTC
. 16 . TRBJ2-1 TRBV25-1 CASRAAMRGGRNEQFF TGTGCCAGCAGAGCCGCTATGAGGGGGGGTCGGAATGAGCAGTTCTTC
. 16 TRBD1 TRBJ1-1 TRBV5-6 CASSLVAGGMNTEAFF TGTGCCAGCAGCTTGGTGGCAGGGGGCATGAACACTGAAGCTTTCTTT
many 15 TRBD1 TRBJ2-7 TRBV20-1 CSARVVQGVPYEQYF TGCAGTGCTAGAGTCGTACAGGGGGTACCCTACGAGCAGTACTTC
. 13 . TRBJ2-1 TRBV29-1 CSGDRTSNNEQFF TGCAGCGGTGACAGGACTTCTAACAATGAGCAGTTCTTC
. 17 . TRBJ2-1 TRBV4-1 CASSSPSLGGGYNEQFF TGCGCCAGCAGCTCTCCTTCGCTGGGGGGAGGCTACAATGAGCAGTTCTTC
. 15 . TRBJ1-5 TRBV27 CASSLWSDANQPQHF TGTGCCAGCAGTTTATGGTCTGATGCCAATCAGCCCCAGCATTTT
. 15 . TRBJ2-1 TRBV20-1 CSARDLLGSYNEQFF TGCAGTGCCAGGGATCTTTTGGGCTCCTACAATGAGCAGTTCTTC
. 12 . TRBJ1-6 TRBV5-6 CASSQQDSLLHF TGTGCCAGCAGCCAACAAGATTCACTCCTCCACTTT
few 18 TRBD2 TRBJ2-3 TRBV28 CASSLVAGESGSGDTQYF TGTGCCAGCAGTTTAGTAGCGGGAGAATCTGGTTCAGGTGATACGCAGTATTTT
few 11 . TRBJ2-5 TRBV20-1 CSTGVGDTQYF TGCAGTACCGGGGTTGGGGATACCCAGTACTTC
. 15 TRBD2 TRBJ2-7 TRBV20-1 CSARDLTSGSYEQYF TGCAGTGCTAGAGATTTAACTAGCGGGAGTTACGAGCAGTACTTC
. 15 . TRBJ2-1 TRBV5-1 CASSGTGTGNNEQFF TGCGCCAGCAGCGGCACCGGGACTGGAAACAATGAGCAGTTCTTC
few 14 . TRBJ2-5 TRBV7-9 CASSWIGEKETQYF TGTGCCAGCAGCTGGATAGGCGAGAAGGAGACCCAGTACTTC
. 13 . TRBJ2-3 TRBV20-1 CSVGTFSTDTQYF TGCAGTGTCGGGACATTTAGCACAGATACGCAGTATTTT
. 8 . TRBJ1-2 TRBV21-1 CASSSGTF TGTGCCAGCAGCAGTGGCACCTTC
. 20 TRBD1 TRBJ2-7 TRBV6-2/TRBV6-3 CASSPGLRGRTGTGHYEQYF TGTGCCAGCAGCCCCGGTCTACGGGGGAGAACCGGGACAGGACACTACGAGCAGTACTTC
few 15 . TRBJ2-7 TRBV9 CASSVDLQGTNEQYF TGTGCCAGCAGCGTAGACCTACAGGGTACCAACGAGCAGTACTTC
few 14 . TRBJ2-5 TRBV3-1 CASSQEGKEETQYF TGTGCCAGCAGCCAAGAGGGGAAGGAAGAGACCCAGTACTTC
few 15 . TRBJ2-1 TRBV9 CASSVFQGPYNEQFF TGTGCCAGCAGCGTTTTCCAGGGTCCCTACAATGAGCAGTTCTTC
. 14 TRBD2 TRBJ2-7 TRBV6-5 CASSRGGLTHEQYF TGTGCCAGCAGCCGGGGGGGCCTCACCCACGAGCAGTACTTC
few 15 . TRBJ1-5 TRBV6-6 CASSLKGQWNQPQHF TGTGCCAGCAGTCTTAAAGGACAATGGAATCAGCCCCAGCATTTT
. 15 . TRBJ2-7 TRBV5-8 CASSLYGRAGNEQYF TGTGCCAGCAGCTTATACGGCAGGGCGGGGAACGAGCAGTACTTC